A single T cell receptor beta chain is shown here with its context. This sample was included in a study of blood T cell repertoires in COVID-19. Study in general: The samples span acute and convalescent COVID-19 from the United States, Italy and Spain.

Authors' data handling: Counts of nucleated cells, estimated from reference gene primer amplification, were obtained. Sequencing used immunoSEQ multiplex PCR; TCRdb keeps in-frame clones, though not all of them. Clonal size and the V and J genes are those of that table, whereas D and trimming came from the DNA. The sample shows under 50,000 clones, around nine tenths of them seen only once. J was trimmed by 0 bases and V by 3 bases; bases with no gene match: 4. Germline CDR1 SGDLS, CDR2 YYNGEE. This CDR3 contains 16 residues. This receptor was identified in a man aged 60-69 years with COVID-19, enrolled during active disease. The sequencing sample was made of peripheral blood. This sequence joins TRBV9 and TRBJ2-3; 10 nucleotides agree with TRBD2. Here the CDR3 DNA reads TGTGCCAGCAGCGCGCCTAGCGGGAGTAGCACAGATACGCAGTATTTT. This sequence encodes CASSAPSGSSTDTQYF. Full variable domain (outside the CDR3, taken from reference TRBV9 and TRBJ2-3): DSGVTQTPKHLITATGQRVTLRCSPRSGDLSVYWYQQSLDQGLQFLIQYYNGEERAKGNILERFSAQQFPDLHSELNLSSLELGDSALYFCASSAPSGSSTDTQYFGPGTRLTVL.